This T cell receptor (beta chain) was identified in a study of T cell responses to AZD1222 COVID-19 vaccine. Assay: immunoSEQ multiplex PCR; the TCRdb copy retains only in-frame clones and omits some. The top ten hold under 2.5% of the sample, which has some 130,000 clones, 70% to 90% seen once. There are 15 residues in the CDR3. With 3 bases clipped from V and 3 bases from J, the junction kept 3 bases outside the gene matches. Per germline, CDR1 SEHNR and CDR2 FQNEAQ (reference sequence). The specimen comprised peripheral blood, sampled on day 0 of AZD1222 vaccination. This chain joins TRBV7-9 and TRBJ1-1; TRBD1 matches at 11 bases. This TCR was sampled from an adult in good health. The CDR3: CASSFGDRGDTEAFF. The DNA of the CDR3 is TGTGCCAGCAGCTTTGGGGACAGGGGGGACACTGAAGCTTTCTTT.